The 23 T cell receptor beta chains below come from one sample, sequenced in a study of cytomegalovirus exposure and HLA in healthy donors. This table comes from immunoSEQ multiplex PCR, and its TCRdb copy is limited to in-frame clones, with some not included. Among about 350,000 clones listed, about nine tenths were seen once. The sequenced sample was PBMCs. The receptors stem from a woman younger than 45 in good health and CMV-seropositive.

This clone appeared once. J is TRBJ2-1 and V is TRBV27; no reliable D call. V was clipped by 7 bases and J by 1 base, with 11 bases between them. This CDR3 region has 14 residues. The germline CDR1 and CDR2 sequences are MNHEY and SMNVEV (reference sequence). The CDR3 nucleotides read TGTGCCAGCAAAGAGGAACTTTCCTACAATGAGCAGTTCTTC. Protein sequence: CASKEELSYNEQFF.

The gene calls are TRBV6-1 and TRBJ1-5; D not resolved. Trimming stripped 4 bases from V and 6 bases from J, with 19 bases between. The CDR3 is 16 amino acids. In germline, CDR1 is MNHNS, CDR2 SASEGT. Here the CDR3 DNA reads TGTGCCAGCAGTGCCCTAGCTGGGGATTTGGCTCAGCCCCAGCATTTT. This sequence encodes CASSALAGDLAQPQHF.

DNA for the CDR3: TGCGCCAGCAGCCAAGGTAGCCGTAATGAAAAACTGTTTTTT. This codes for CASSQGSRNEKLFF. The V gene is TRBV4-3, the J gene TRBJ1-4; D is unclear. V lost 1 base and J 4 bases, leaving 7 bases between the germline ends. Germline V gene lookup returns CDR1 LGHNA and CDR2 YSLEER. The CDR3 runs 14 residues.

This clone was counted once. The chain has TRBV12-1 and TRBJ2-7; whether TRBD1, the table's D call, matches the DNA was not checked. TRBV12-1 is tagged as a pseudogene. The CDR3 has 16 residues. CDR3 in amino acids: CASSQVPGQGPLEQYF. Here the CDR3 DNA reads TGTGCCAGCAGCCAGGTCCCGGGACAGGGCCCCCTTGAGCAGTACTTC.

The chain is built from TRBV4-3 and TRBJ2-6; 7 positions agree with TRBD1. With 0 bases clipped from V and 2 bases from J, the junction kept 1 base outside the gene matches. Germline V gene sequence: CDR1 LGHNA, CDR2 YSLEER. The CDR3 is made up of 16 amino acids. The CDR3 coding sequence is TGCGCCAGCAGCCAAGAACAGGGGACTGGGGCCAACGTCCTGACTTTC. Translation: CASSQEQGTGANVLTF.

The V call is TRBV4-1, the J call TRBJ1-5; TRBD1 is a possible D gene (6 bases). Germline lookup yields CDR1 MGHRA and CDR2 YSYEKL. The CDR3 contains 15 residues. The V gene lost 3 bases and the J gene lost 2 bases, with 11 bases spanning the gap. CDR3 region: CASSHSGDGNQPQHF. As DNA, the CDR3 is TGCGCCAGCAGCCATTCAGGGGATGGCAATCAGCCCCAGCATTTT.

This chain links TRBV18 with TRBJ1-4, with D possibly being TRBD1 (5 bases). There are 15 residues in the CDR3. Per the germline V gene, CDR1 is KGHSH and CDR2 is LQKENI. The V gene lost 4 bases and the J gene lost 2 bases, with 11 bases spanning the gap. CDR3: CASSHQTETNEKLFF. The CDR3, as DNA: TGTGCCAGCTCACACCAGACAGAGACTAATGAAAAACTGTTTTTT. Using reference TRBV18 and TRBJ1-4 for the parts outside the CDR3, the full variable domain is NAGVMQNPRHLVRRRGQEARLRCSPMKGHSHVYWYRQLPEEGLKFMVYLQKENIIDESGMPKERFSAEFPKEGPSILRIQQVVRGDSAAYFCASSHQTETNEKLFFGSGTQLSVL.

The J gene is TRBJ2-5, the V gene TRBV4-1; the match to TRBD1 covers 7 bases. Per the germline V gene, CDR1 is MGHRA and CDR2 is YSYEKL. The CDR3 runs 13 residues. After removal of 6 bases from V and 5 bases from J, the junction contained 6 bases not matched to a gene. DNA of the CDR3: TGCGCCAGCAGTGACAGGGTTCGCGAGACCCAGTACTTC. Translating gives CASSDRVRETQYF.

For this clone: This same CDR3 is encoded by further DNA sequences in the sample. CDR3 sequence: CASSLSGISNQPQHF. CDR3 in DNA: TGTGCCAGCAGTTTATCAGGGATTAGCAATCAGCCCCAGCATTTT. The chain recombines TRBV27 with TRBJ1-5; D is ambiguous. Germline lookup yields CDR1 MNHEY and CDR2 SMNVEV (reference sequence). V lost 0 bases to trimming and J lost 0 bases, with 6 bases between them. CDR3 length: 15 amino acids.

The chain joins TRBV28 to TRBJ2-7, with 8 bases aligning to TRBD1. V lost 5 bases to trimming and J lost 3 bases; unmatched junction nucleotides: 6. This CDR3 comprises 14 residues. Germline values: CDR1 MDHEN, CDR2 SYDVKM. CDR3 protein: CASSTRTGSYEQYF. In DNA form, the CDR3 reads TGTGCCAGCAGTACCCGGACAGGGAGCTACGAGCAGTACTTC.

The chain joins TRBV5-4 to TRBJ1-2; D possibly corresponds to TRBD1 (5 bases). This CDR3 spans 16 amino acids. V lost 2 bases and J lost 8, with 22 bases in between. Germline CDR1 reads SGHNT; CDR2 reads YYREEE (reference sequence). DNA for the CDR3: TGTGCCAGCAGCTTACCTTTCGGGGGTATGGGGAGAGGCTACACCTTC. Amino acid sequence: CASSLPFGGMGRGYTF.

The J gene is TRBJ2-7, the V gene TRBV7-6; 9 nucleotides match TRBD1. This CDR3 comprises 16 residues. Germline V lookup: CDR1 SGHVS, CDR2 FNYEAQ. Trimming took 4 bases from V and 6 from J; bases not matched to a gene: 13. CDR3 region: CASSSTPGTGTSEQYF. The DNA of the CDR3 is TGTGCCAGCAGCTCGACCCCCGGGACAGGGACTTCCGAGCAGTACTTC.

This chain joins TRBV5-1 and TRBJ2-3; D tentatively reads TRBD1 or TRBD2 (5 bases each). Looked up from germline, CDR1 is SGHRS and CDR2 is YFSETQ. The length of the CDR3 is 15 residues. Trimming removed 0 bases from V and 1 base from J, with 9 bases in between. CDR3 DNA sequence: TGCGCCAGCAGCTTGGGTCCGGGGCGCACAGATACGCAGTATTTT. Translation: CASSLGPGRTDTQYF.

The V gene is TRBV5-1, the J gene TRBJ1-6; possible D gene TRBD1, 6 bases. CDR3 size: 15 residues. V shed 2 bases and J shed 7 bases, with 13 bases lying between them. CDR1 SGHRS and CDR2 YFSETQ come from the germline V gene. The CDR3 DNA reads TGCGCCAGCAGCTTAGATGGGGGGCGGAATTCACCCCTCCACTTT. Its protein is CASSLDGGRNSPLHF.

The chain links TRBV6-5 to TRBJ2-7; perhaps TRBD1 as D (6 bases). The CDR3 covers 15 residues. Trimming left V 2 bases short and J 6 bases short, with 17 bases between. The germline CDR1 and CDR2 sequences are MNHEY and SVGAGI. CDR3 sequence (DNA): TGTGCCAGCAGTTACAGGCAACAGGGTGGTAGCGAGCAGTACTTC. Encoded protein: CASSYRQQGGSEQYF.

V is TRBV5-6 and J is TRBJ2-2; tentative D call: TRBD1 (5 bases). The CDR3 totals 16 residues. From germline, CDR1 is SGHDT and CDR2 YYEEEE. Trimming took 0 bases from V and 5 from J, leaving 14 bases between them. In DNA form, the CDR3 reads TGTGCCAGCAGCTTGGCTCCTAGGGGAATGACCGGGGAGCTGTTTTTT. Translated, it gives CASSLAPRGMTGELFF. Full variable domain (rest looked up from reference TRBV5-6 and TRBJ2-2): DAGVTQSPTHLIKTRGQQVTLRCSPKSGHDTVSWYQQALGQGPQFIFQYYEEEERQRGNFPDRFSGHQFPNYSSELNVNALLLGDSALYLCASSLAPRGMTGELFFGEGSRLTVL.

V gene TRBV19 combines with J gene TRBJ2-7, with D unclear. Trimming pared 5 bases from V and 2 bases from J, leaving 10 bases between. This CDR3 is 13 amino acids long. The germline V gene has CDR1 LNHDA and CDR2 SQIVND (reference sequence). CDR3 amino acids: CASSFGSAYEQYF. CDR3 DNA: TGTGCCAGTAGTTTCGGCAGTGCCTACGAGCAGTACTTC.

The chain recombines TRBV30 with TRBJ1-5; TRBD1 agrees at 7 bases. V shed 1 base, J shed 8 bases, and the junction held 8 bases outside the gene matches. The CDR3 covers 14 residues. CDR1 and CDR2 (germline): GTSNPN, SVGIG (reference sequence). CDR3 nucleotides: TGTGCCTGGAGTGAGGGAGGGGGCGTTGAGCCCCAGCATTTT. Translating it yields CAWSEGGGVEPQHF. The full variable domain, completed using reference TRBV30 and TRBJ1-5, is SQTIHQWPATLVQPVGSPLSLECTVEGTSNPNLYWYRQAAGRGLQLLFYSVGIGQISSEVPQNLSASRPQDRQFILSSKKLLLSDSGFYLCAWSEGGGVEPQHFGDGTRLSIL.

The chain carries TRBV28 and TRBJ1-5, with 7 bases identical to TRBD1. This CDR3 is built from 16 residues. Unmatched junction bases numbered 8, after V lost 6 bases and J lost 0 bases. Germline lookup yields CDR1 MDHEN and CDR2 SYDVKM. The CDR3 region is CASRPRTGLSNQPQHF. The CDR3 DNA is TGTGCCAGCAGACCCAGGACAGGCCTTAGCAATCAGCCCCAGCATTTT.

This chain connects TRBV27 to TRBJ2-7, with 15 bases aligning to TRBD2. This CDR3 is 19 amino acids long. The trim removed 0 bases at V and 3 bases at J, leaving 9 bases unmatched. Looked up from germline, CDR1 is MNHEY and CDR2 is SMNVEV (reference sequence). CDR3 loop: CASSLSMWTSGRAGYEQYF. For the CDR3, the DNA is TGTGCCAGCAGTTTATCGATGTGGACTAGCGGGAGGGCCGGCTACGAGCAGTACTTC.

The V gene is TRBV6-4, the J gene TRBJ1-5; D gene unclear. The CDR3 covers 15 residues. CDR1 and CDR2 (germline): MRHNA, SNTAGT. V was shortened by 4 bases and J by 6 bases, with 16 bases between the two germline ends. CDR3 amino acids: CASSAYGEGTQPQHF. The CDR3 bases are TGTGCCAGCAGTGCTTACGGAGAGGGAACTCAGCCCCAGCATTTT.

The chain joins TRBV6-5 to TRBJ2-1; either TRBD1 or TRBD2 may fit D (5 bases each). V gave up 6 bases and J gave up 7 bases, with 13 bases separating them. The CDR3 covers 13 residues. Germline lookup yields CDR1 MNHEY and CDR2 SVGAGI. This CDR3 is CASRRGPGNEQFF. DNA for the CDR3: TGTGCCAGCAGAAGGGGCCCGGGGAATGAGCAGTTCTTC.

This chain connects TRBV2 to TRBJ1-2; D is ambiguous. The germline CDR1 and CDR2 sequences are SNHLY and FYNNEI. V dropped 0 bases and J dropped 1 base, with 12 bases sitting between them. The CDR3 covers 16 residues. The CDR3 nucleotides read TGTGCCAGCAGTGAAGCCACATTGAGCTATAACTATGGCTACACCTTC. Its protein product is CASSEATLSYNYGYTF.